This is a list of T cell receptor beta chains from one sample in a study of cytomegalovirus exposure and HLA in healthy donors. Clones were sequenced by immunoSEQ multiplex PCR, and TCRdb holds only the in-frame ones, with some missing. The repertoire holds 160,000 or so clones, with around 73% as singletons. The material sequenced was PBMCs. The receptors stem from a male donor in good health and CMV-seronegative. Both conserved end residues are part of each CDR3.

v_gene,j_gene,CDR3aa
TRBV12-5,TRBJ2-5,CASGLPRGQGGQETQYF
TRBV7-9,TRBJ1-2,CASSFPDRGLNGYTF
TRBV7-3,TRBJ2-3,CASSLSSTDTQYF
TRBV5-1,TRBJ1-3,CASSLGSSGNTIYF
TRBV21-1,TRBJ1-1,CASSKGDRATEAFF
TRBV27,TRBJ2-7,CASSLFAGVYEQYF
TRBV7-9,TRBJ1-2,CASSFGQGGGYTF
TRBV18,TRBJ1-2,CASSPRTGFSNYGYTF
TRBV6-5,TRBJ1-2,CASRGEDGYTF
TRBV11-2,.,CASSLTGGFHEQYF
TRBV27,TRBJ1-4,CASSSLRQGMGEKLFF
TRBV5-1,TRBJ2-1,CASSLASATYNEQFF
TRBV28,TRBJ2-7,CASSLSDRVGEQYF
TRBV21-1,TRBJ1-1,CASSIRGPGTEAFF
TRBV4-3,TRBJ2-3,CASSQDPGLTDTQYF
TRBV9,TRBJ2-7,CASSAGTSGSRGYEQYF
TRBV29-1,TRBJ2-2,CSVEEAGTSTGELFF
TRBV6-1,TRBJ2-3,CASGDRGTDTQYF
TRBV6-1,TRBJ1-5,CASSETVGQGRYQPQHF
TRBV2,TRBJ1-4,CASSEGPFGKLFF
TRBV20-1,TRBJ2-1,CSAHAYNEQFF
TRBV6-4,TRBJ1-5,CASGARFNQPQHF
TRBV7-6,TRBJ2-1,CASSPAGGLNEQFF
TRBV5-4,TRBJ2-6,CASSLPSSGANVLTF
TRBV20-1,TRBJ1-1,CSARGGTEAFF
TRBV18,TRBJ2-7,CASSPGGYEQYF
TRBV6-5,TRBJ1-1,CASSFSGNTEAFF
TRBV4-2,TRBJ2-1,CASSLSPGTSDNEQFF
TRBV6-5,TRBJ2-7,CASTAGTGGPDEQYF
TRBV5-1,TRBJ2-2,CASSFQDTGELFF
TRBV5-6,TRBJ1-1,CASSLQGLGTEAFF
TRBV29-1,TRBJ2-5,CSVGGVQETQYF
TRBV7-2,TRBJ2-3,CATSLGASTDTQYF
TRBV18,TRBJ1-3,CASSPQGQSSGNTIYF
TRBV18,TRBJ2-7,CASSQGKSSYEQYF
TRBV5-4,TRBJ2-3,CASSKDRGKDTQYF
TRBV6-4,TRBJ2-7,CASSTGLAGNYEQYF
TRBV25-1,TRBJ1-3,CASRGLNTIYF
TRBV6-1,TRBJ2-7,CASSEAGTANSYEQYF
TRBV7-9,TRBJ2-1,CASRFTGREQFF
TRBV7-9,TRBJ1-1,CASSLEEYTEAFF